Here is one T cell receptor (beta chain) with its context. This clone showed up just once. Its target antigen remains unknown. It has no much larger one-base neighbor in the sample; base qualities were not kept. The time point label here, explained by the study, means: recipient sample about 28 days before transplant, after cytoreduction. Recipient blood was collected about 28 days before transplant and at days 30, 100 and 180 after transplant. Nuclei Lysis Solution was used to extract genomic DNA from fresh or cryopreserved unfractionated peripheral blood mononuclear cells. TCR beta CDR3 regions were amplified from genomic DNA with the immunoSEQ assay, a bias-controlled multiplex PCR using V- and J-specific primers. A second PCR step added a proprietary barcode and Illumina adapter sequences to the CDR3 amplicons. CDR3 libraries were sequenced on an Illumina MiSeq instrument. As for the authors' bioinformatics: Export and quality control were handled in immunoSEQ Analyzer 3.0, while downstream analyses relied on R Bioconductor and Immunarch. Repertoire metrics were calculated using only productive rearrangements within the normalized downsampled data set. Pathologically expanded clonotypes were defined as those larger than 5 templates in the normalized cohort. The Inverse Simpson Index served as the measure of repertoire diversity. To capture all clonotypes, the CMV-specificity analyses were run on the non-normalized data set. The immuneACCESS repertoire file appears here via TCRdb, limited to in-frame rearrangements. These files lack a portion of the clones; in checked studies, under half of the deficit traces to unresolved V genes, and the cause of the others is not known. The V and J calls and clone size are taken from that table; D and trimming were inferred from the DNA. The sample table holds 45,000 or so clones, of which approximately 78% were seen once. The top ten hold approximately 5.7% of the sample.

The source of the sample is a study of T cell clonotyping in hematopoietic cell transplantation (dated by TCRdb to the early 2020s). About the investigation overall: Recipient samples taken before transplant were collected after cytoreduction. The study collected more than 120 blood samples from 30 to 40 consecutive transplant recipients and their related donors. Patient recruitment ran from late 2015 to early 2017, and follow-up continued until late 2020 or death. Broader findings and caveats from the paper: Donor and pretransplant recipient Inverse Simpson Index values predicted broader posttransplant TCR repertoire diversity. Just a small fraction of recipient repertoires overlapped with donor repertoires, and more than 95% appeared de novo at the given depth. The sample size was limited, and because cells were not sorted, the contributions of CD4 and CD8 repertoires could not be separated. After transplant, TCR diversity in recipients dropped, and pathologically expanded clonotypes climbed progressively between day 30 and day 180.

Trimming at the junction amounts to 1 base on V and 5 bases on J, and the germline ends lie 10 bases apart. Via the germline V gene, CDR1 is SGHTA and CDR2 FQGNSA. The CDR3 has 14 amino acids, counting the end cysteine and phenylalanine. Only the CDR3 region is kept as DNA, spanning 42 bases read in frame from base 1. This clonotype was obtained from a man between 60 and 75 years old with myelodysplastic syndrome. Some clones in this sample may be carry-over from other donors' samples. The receptor chain draws on TRBV7-2 and TRBJ2-3, with no confidently assigned D gene. The input for sequencing was peripheral blood mononuclear cells, taken before stem cell transplant. The DNA sequence is TGTGCCAGCAGCTTAGTTGGCGGTGGAGATACGCAGTATTTT. It translates to CASSLVGGGDTQYF.